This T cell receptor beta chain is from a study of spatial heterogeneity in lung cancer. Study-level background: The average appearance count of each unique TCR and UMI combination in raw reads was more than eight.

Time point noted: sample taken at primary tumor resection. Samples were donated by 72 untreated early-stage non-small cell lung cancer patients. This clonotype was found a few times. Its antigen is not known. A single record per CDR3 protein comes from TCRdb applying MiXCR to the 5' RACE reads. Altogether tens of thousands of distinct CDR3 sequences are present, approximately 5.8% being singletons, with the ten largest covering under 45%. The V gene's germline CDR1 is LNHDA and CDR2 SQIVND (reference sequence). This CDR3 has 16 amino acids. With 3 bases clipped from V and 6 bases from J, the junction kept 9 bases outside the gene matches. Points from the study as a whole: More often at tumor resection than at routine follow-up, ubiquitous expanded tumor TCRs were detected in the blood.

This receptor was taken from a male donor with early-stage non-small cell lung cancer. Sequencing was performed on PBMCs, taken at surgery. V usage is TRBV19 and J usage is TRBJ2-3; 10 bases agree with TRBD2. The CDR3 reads CASSIEREGTPDTQYF. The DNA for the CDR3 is TGTGCCAGTAGTATTGAGCGGGAGGGCACGCCGGATACGCAGTATTTT. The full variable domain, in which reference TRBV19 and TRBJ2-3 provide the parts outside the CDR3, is DGGITQSPKYLFRKEGQNVTLSCEQNLNHDAMYWYRQDPGQGLRLIYYSQIVNDFQKGDIAEGYSVSREKKESFPLTVTSAQKNPTAFYLCASSIEREGTPDTQYFGPGTRLTVL.